Each of the 15 T cell receptor beta chains below was sequenced from the same sample in a study of blood T cell repertoires in COVID-19. Measured with immunoSEQ multiplex PCR; TCRdb has only the in-frame clones, and not every one. Of approximately 280,000 clones in the sample, 65% to 90% are singletons; the top ten hold roughly 5.3%. Sequencing was done on a sample of peripheral blood. The source is a man aged 50-60 years with active or convalescent COVID-19.

The chain combines TRBV2 with TRBJ2-3; a possible D gene is TRBD2 (5 bases). Per the germline V gene, CDR1 is SNHLY and CDR2 is FYNNEI. CDR3 length: 15 amino acids. Trimming removed 5 bases from V and 0 bases from J, with 12 bases in between. CDR3 bases: TGTGCCAGCAGTCAAACGGGGTTTAGCACAGATACGCAGTATTTT. This encodes CASSQTGFSTDTQYF.

The rearrangement uses TRBV30 and TRBJ2-4; 10 bases are a match to TRBD2. V trimming: 2 bases; J trimming: 7 bases; junction bases outside the gene matches: 11. This CDR3 contains 16 residues. Germline CDR1 is GTSNPN and CDR2 is SVGIG (reference sequence). For the CDR3, the DNA is TGTGCCTGGAGTCGACCCGGGGGGACTAGCGTTAACATTCAGTACTTC. Encoded protein: CAWSRPGGTSVNIQYF.

CDR3 residues: CAWSLTRTGWANYGYTF. CDR3 bases: TGTGCCTGGAGTTTAACCCGGACAGGCTGGGCTAACTATGGCTACACCTTC. The chain joins TRBV30 to TRBJ1-2, with 7 bases matching TRBD1. V shed 2 bases, J shed 0 bases, and the junction held 12 bases outside the gene matches. The CDR3 consists of 17 residues. Looked up from germline, CDR1 is GTSNPN and CDR2 is SVGIG (reference sequence). The variable domain in full, with the rest retrieved from reference TRBV30 and TRBJ1-2, is SQTIHQWPATLVQPVGSPLSLECTVEGTSNPNLYWYRQAAGRGLQLLFYSVGIGQISSEVPQNLSASRPQDRQFILSSKKLLLSDSGFYLCAWSLTRTGWANYGYTFGSGTRLTVV.

The chain is built from TRBV28 and TRBJ2-7, with 7 bases identical to TRBD1. CDR3 length equals 15 residues. Losses at the gene ends were 8 bases for V and 3 bases for J; bases not matched to a gene: 13. Germline V gene data show CDR1 as MDHEN and CDR2 as SYDVKM. The CDR3 nucleotides are TGTGCCAGCGCCGGTGGACAGGCCAACAGCTACGAGCAGTACTTC. Protein product: CASAGGQANSYEQYF.

This chain connects TRBV3-1 (or the pseudogene TRBV3-2) to TRBJ2-5, with TRBD2 matching 7 bases. V lost 4 bases and J lost 5; bases outside the gene matches: 7. Germline values: CDR1 LGHDT, CDR2 YNNKEL (reference sequence). The CDR3 extends over 14 amino acids. The CDR3 spells CASSRRLAGETQYF. CDR3 coding DNA: TGTGCCAGCAGCCGACGACTAGCTGGGGAGACCCAGTACTTC.

The genes are TRBV3-1 (or the pseudogene TRBV3-2) and TRBJ2-1; D possibly corresponds to TRBD1 (6 bases). CDR3 length equals 14 residues. With 3 bases removed from V and 6 bases from J, the gap between germline ends came to 12 bases. The V gene's germline CDR1 is LGHDT and CDR2 YNNKEL (reference sequence). The CDR3 reads CASSQDSLSNEQFF. The CDR3 region has the DNA TGTGCCAGCAGCCAGGACAGCTTATCCAATGAGCAGTTCTTC.

CDR3 region: CASSKAGARGNQPQHF. The CDR3 DNA reads as TGTGCCAGCAGCAAAGCCGGGGCAAGGGGGAATCAGCCCCAGCATTTT. The chain is built from TRBV21-1 and TRBJ1-5; the D call in the table, TRBD1, was not verified against the DNA. TRBV21-1 is termed a pseudogene. The CDR3 extends over 16 amino acids.

The chain is built from TRBV18 and TRBJ2-2; D not certain. The germline V and J ends were trimmed by 0 bases and 1 base, with 9 bases remaining between them. The CDR3 contains 16 residues. CDR1 KGHSH and CDR2 LQKENI come from the germline V gene. This CDR3 reads CASSPPGRLNTGELFF. The CDR3 nucleotides read TGTGCCAGCTCACCACCCGGCAGGTTGAACACCGGGGAGCTGTTTTTT.

The chain links TRBV28 to TRBJ1-5; 10 bases agree with TRBD1. The CDR3 covers 13 residues. Trimming cost V 10 bases and J 5 bases; bases outside gene matches: 5. Looked up from germline, CDR1 is MDHEN and CDR2 is SYDVKM. For the CDR3, the DNA is TGTGCCAATCAGGGGACAGGGGATCAGCCCCAGCATTTT. It codes for CANQGTGDQPQHF.

V and J are TRBV28 and TRBJ2-5; tentatively, D is TRBD2 (5 bases). Germline V gene data show CDR1 as MDHEN and CDR2 as SYDVKM. Trimming shortened V by 7 bases and J by 3 bases, and 12 bases separated the two germline ends. The CDR3 extends over 13 amino acids. CDR3 sequence reads: CASTVLEEETQYF. CDR3 bases: TGTGCCAGCACGGTACTAGAAGAAGAGACCCAGTACTTC.

The rearrangement uses TRBV11-3 and TRBJ2-1, with 7 nucleotides matching TRBD2. The V segment lost 8 bases and the J segment 5 bases; nucleotides outside the gene matches: 6. Germline values: CDR1 SGHNT, CDR2 YENEEA. This CDR3 contains 13 residues. The CDR3 is CASGTTRHNEQFF. The DNA for the CDR3 is TGTGCCAGCGGGACTACTAGACACAATGAGCAGTTCTTC.

The chain uses TRBV5-1 and TRBJ1-4; D is unclear. The V and J ends lost 4 bases and 7 bases respectively, with 8 bases between them. CDR1 and CDR2 (germline): SGHRS, YFSETQ. The CDR3 sequence is 12 residues long. DNA of the CDR3: TGCGCCAGCAGCCCCGAGGGTGAAAAACTGTTTTTT. Amino acids: CASSPEGEKLFF.

The chain combines TRBV12-3 or TRBV12-4 with TRBJ1-3; D is possibly TRBD1 (5 bases). The ends were cut back, 3 bases at V and 5 bases at J, with 8 bases in the middle. The CDR3 spans 13 residues. The CDR3 DNA sequence: TGTGCCAGCAGTTTCAGGGCGAGAAACACCATATATTTT. This translates into CASSFRARNTIYF.

As regards this clone: Compared with germline, one end of the junction differs, possibly owing to a read error. The rearrangement uses TRBV18 and TRBJ2-6; the D is unclear. Looked up from germline, CDR1 is KGHSH and CDR2 is LQKENI. This CDR3 is 16 amino acids long. CDR3 amino acids: CASSPQRVTGANVLTF. The DNA for the CDR3 is TGTGCCAGCTCCCCACAACGGGTGACTGGGGCCAACGTCCTGACTTTC.

Details on this clone: The limits of the CDR3 on the DNA are not certain, so only TCRdb's listed CDR3 is given. The CDR3 loop is CASSDGGLAEYFGPVGLAEYF. This chain joins TRBV2 and TRBJ2-3; TRBD2 was called by the table and not checked on the DNA. Both ends counted, the CDR3 spans 21 residues. Germline CDR1 is SNHLY and CDR2 is FYNNEI.